Listed below are T cell receptor beta chains from one sample, sequenced in a study of CD8 T cells in Susac syndrome. TCRdb fed the immunoSEQ multiplex PCR reads into MiXCR, producing one record per CDR3 protein. Of about 150,000 distinct CDR3 sequences in the sample, approximately 93% are singletons; the top ten hold roughly 0.19%. Sequencing input: CD8+ T cells from PBMCs. Source of these receptors: a human donor with multiple sclerosis. CDR3s include the opening cysteine and the closing phenylalanine or tryptophan. The D gene is left open where the match is weak. Size is omitted from some rows. Given values are once, few, many or a class for expanded clones.

v_gene,abundance,j_gene,d_gene,CDR3aa,CDR3nt
TRBV29-1,.,TRBJ2-2,.,CSVLRVGQANTGELFF,TGCAGCGTTCTAAGGGTCGGGCAGGCCAACACCGGGGAGCTGTTTTTT
TRBV5-6,few,TRBJ1-2,TRBD1,CASSPGTGSYGYTF,TGTGCCAGCAGTCCCGGGACAGGGAGCTATGGCTACACCTTC
TRBV19,.,TRBJ1-1,TRBD1,CASKETGEYTEAFF,TGTGCCAGTAAAGAGACAGGGGAATACACTGAAGCTTTCTTT
TRBV9,.,TRBJ2-5,.,CASSPQGTGGHGETQYF,TGTGCCAGCAGCCCCCAAGGTACGGGCGGTCATGGGGAGACCCAGTACTTC
TRBV5-4,.,TRBJ2-3,.,CASSPYGGTDTQYF,TGTGCCAGCAGCCCATATGGGGGCACAGATACGCAGTATTTT
TRBV29-1,once,TRBJ2-7,.,CSVLVSTYEQYF,TGCAGCGTTCTCGTCTCAACCTACGAGCAGTACTTC
TRBV9,.,TRBJ1-1,TRBD1,CASGDSGAFF,TGTGCCAGCGGGGACAGCGGGGCTTTCTTT
TRBV20-1,once,TRBJ1-6,.,CSAEEPGTNSPLHF,TGCAGTGCTGAAGAACCGGGGACAAATTCACCCCTCCACTTT
TRBV30,.,TRBJ1-2,.,CARWRGPTGYGYTF,TGTGCCAGATGGAGGGGTCCTACGGGCTATGGCTACACCTTC
TRBV5-6,.,TRBJ2-6,.,CASSLGISGANVLTF,TGTGCCAGCAGCTTGGGCATCTCTGGGGCCAACGTCCTGACTTTC
TRBV24-1,.,TRBJ2-5,TRBD1,CATSGAGQGASETQYF,TGTGCCACCAGTGGGGCGGGACAGGGGGCTTCAGAGACCCAGTACTTC
TRBV3-1,.,TRBJ2-5,.,CASSQDPGAEETQYF,TGTGCCAGCAGCCAAGATCCAGGGGCCGAGGAGACCCAGTACTTC
TRBV20-1,.,TRBJ2-7,.,CSARAPGAYEQYF,TGCAGTGCTAGAGCCCCAGGGGCCTACGAGCAGTACTTC
TRBV27,.,TRBJ2-4,.,CASSPVAAQAKNIQYF,TGTGCCAGCAGCCCGGTAGCTGCCCAAGCCAAAAACATTCAGTACTTC
TRBV14,.,TRBJ2-2,TRBD2,CASSQDGSPGLAGTGELFF,TGTGCCAGCAGCCAAGATGGAAGTCCCGGACTAGCGGGGACCGGGGAGCTGTTTTTT
TRBV20-1,.,TRBJ2-7,TRBD1,CSASQGTGSYEQYF,TGCAGTGCTAGTCAGGGGACAGGATCCTACGAGCAGTACTTC
TRBV6-1,.,TRBJ2-6,TRBD1,CASTEQGASGANVLTF,TGTGCCAGCACCGAACAGGGGGCCTCTGGGGCCAACGTCCTGACTTTC
TRBV3-1,.,TRBJ1-1,.,CASSQVGRRTEAFF,TGTGCCAGCAGCCAAGTAGGAAGGCGGACTGAAGCTTTCTTT
TRBV18,.,TRBJ2-4,TRBD1,CASSPPPTGPIDIQYF,TGTGCCAGCTCACCACCCCCGACAGGGCCCATCGACATTCAGTACTTC
TRBV3-1,once,TRBJ2-7,.,CASSQDPGHLSYEQYF,TGTGCCAGCAGCCAAGATCCGGGACACCTCTCCTACGAGCAGTACTTC
TRBV15,.,TRBJ2-3,TRBD1,CATSRDPGTGWTDTQYF,TGTGCCACCAGCAGAGATCCCGGGACAGGGTGGACAGATACGCAGTATTTT
TRBV27,.,TRBJ1-5,.,CASSTRGYQPQHF,TGTGCCAGCAGTACCAGGGGTTATCAGCCCCAGCATTTT
TRBV9,.,TRBJ2-2,.,CASSVNTGELFF,TGTGCCAGCAGCGTTAACACCGGGGAGCTGTTTTTT
TRBV13,.,TRBJ2-7,.,CASSLGAQGAHEQYF,TGTGCCAGCAGCTTAGGAGCTCAGGGTGCGCACGAGCAGTACTTC
TRBV15,.,TRBJ2-1,.,CATSRRVNVKVEQFF,TGTGCCACCAGCAGGAGGGTAAACGTTAAGGTTGAGCAGTTCTTC
TRBV10-2,.,TRBJ1-6,.,CASSEWEVGDNSPLHF,TGCGCCAGCAGTGAATGGGAGGTCGGCGATAATTCACCCCTCCACTTT
TRBV5-1,.,TRBJ2-4,.,CASSPRGDGAKNIQYF,TGCGCCAGCAGCCCCCGCGGGGATGGTGCCAAAAACATTCAGTACTTC
TRBV27,.,TRBJ2-5,.,CASRAQETQYF,TGTGCCAGCAGGGCACAAGAGACCCAGTACTTC
TRBV7-9,once,TRBJ2-4,.,CASSPEKEGNIQYF,TGTGCCAGCAGCCCAGAGAAGGAGGGAAACATTCAGTACTTC
TRBV19,.,TRBJ1-5,.,CASSIGPGINQPQHF,TGTGCCAGTAGTATAGGGCCGGGAATTAATCAGCCCCAGCATTTT
TRBV9,.,TRBJ1-2,.,CASSVAGDYTF,TGTGCCAGCAGCGTAGCAGGGGATTACACCTTC
TRBV7-9,.,TRBJ2-1,.,CASSLVSDNEQFF,TGTGCCAGCAGCTTAGTTTCTGACAATGAGCAGTTCTTC
TRBV12-3/TRBV12-4,.,TRBJ2-1,TRBD1,CASTWTGLDEQFF,TGTGCCAGCACCTGGACAGGGTTGGATGAGCAGTTCTTC
TRBV28,.,TRBJ2-3,.,CASSFGGFGNTDTQYF,TGTGCCAGCAGTTTCGGTGGGTTTGGGAACACAGATACGCAGTATTTT
TRBV27,.,TRBJ2-3,.,CASSLSVGDWDTDTQYF,TGTGCCAGCAGTTTATCCGTCGGGGATTGGGACACAGATACGCAGTATTTT
TRBV7-9,.,TRBJ2-3,TRBD1,CASSSRTGTGGTDTQYF,TGTGCCAGCAGCTCCCGGACAGGGACAGGGGGCACAGATACGCAGTATTTT
TRBV30,.,TRBJ2-1,.,CAWSDLWGRSGNEQFF,TGTGCCTGGAGCGACCTTTGGGGGAGAAGTGGCAATGAGCAGTTCTTC
TRBV7-2,.,TRBJ2-2,.,CASRGGAGTGFTGELFF,TGTGCCAGCAGGGGCGGGGCAGGGACTGGGTTCACCGGGGAGCTGTTTTTT
TRBV3-1,.,TRBJ1-1,.,CASSQGGIEAFF,TGTGCCAGCAGCCAAGGAGGGATTGAAGCTTTCTTT
TRBV27,.,TRBJ1-1,.,CASSLSRRGNTEAFF,TGTGCCAGCAGTTTATCGAGGCGGGGGAACACTGAAGCTTTCTTT
TRBV12-3/TRBV12-4,.,TRBJ2-7,TRBD2,CASSQTSVHEQYF,TGTGCCAGCAGTCAGACTAGCGTACACGAGCAGTACTTC
TRBV29-1,few,TRBJ2-7,.,CSVELPTASYEQYF,TGCAGCGTTGAACTCCCTACAGCTTCCTACGAGCAGTACTTC
TRBV27,.,TRBJ2-1,.,CASSWDGSYNEQFF,TGTGCCAGCAGTTGGGACGGCTCCTACAATGAGCAGTTCTTC
TRBV30,.,TRBJ2-6,.,CAWSMGAGANVLTF,TGTGCCTGGAGTATGGGGGCTGGGGCCAACGTCCTGACTTTC
TRBV20-1,.,TRBJ2-1,.,CSAWGADYNEQFF,TGCAGTGCCTGGGGGGCCGATTACAATGAGCAGTTCTTC
TRBV27,.,TRBJ2-1,TRBD1,CASSRTGAYNEQFF,TGTGCCAGCAGTCGGACAGGGGCCTACAATGAGCAGTTCTTC
TRBV24-1,.,TRBJ1-2,.,CATSDSRIGGYTF,TGTGCCACCAGTGATTCCAGGATCGGTGGCTACACCTTC
TRBV15,.,TRBJ2-7,.,CATSSSRQATWTYEQYF,TGTGCCACCAGCAGCAGCAGACAGGCGACTTGGACCTACGAGCAGTACTTC
TRBV4-3,.,TRBJ1-2,.,CASSQDRRSGHGYTF,TGCGCCAGCAGCCAAGATAGGCGGAGCGGGCATGGCTACACCTTC
TRBV12-3/TRBV12-4,.,TRBJ2-1,.,CASSHAREQFF,TGTGCCAGCAGTCACGCTCGGGAGCAGTTCTTC
TRBV9,.,TRBJ2-2,.,CASSTASSAGELFF,TGTGCCAGCAGTACAGCGTCCTCCGCCGGGGAGCTGTTTTTT
TRBV9,.,TRBJ1-2,.,CASSPRGEDGYTF,TGTGCCAGCAGCCCGAGGGGTGAGGATGGCTACACCTTC
TRBV3-1,.,TRBJ2-7,.,CASSQEPIYEQYF,TGTGCCAGCAGCCAAGAGCCCATCTACGAGCAGTACTTC
TRBV12-3/TRBV12-4,.,TRBJ2-7,.,CASSPDSLTYEQYF,TGTGCCAGCAGCCCCGACAGTCTCACCTACGAGCAGTACTTC
TRBV29-1,.,TRBJ2-7,.,CSVQGLLLPYEQYF,TGCAGCGTGCAAGGACTATTACTTCCGTACGAGCAGTACTTC
TRBV14,.,TRBJ2-1,.,CASSRGTHNEQFF,TGTGCCAGCAGCCGCGGGACCCACAATGAGCAGTTCTTC
TRBV7-9,.,TRBJ1-2,.,CASSGPTTGSDYGYTF,TGTGCCAGCAGCGGTCCTACTACAGGGAGCGACTATGGCTACACCTTC
TRBV2,.,TRBJ2-7,.,CASREDRTYEQYF,TGTGCCAGCAGGGAAGACCGAACCTACGAGCAGTACTTC